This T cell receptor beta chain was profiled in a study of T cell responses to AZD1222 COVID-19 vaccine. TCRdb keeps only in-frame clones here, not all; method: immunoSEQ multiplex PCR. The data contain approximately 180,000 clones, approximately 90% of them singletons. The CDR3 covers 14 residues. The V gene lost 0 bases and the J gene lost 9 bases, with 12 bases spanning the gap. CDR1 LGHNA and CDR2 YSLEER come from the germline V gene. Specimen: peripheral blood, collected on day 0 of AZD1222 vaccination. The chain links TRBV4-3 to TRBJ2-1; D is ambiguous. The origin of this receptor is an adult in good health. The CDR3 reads CASSQDMKAGEQFF. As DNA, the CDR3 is TGCGCCAGCAGCCAAGATATGAAGGCCGGTGAGCAGTTCTTC.